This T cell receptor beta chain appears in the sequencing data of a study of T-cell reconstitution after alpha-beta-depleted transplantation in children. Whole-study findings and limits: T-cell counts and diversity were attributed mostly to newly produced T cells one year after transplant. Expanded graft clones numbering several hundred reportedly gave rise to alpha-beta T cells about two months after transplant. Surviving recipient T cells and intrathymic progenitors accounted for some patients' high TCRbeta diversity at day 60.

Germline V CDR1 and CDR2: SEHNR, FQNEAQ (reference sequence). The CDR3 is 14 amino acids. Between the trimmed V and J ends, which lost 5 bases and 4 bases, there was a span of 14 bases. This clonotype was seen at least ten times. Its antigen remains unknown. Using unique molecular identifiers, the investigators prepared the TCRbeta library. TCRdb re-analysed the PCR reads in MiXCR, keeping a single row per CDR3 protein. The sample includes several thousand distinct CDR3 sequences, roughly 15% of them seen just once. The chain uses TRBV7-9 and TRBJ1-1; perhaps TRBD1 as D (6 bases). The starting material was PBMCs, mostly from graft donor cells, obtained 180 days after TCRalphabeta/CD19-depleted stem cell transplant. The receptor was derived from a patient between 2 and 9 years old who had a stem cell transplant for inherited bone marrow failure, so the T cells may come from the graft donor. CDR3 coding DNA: TGTGCCAGCAGCCCCTCGGGGGGCAGCACTGAAGCTTTCTTT. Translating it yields CASSPSGGSTEAFF.